This entry describes one T cell receptor (beta chain). As yet, its antigen is unknown. The sample belongs to a study of cytomegalovirus exposure and HLA in healthy donors. Study outcomes and limitations: Reportedly, TCR beta sequences accurately predicted HLA-A and HLA-B alleles in most subjects. Reports described diagnosis of cytomegalovirus status by the classifier as highly specific and sensitive. Sequencing depth across donors, presence/absence analyses assumed, was roughly uniform.

This PCR relied on a set of 60 Vbeta primers and 13 Jbeta primers. This table comes from immunoSEQ multiplex PCR, and its TCRdb copy is limited to in-frame clones, with some not included. Found here are 160,000 or so clones; the top ten clones hold under 2.5%. Germline lookup yields CDR1 SGHTA and CDR2 FQGNSA. Germline trimming cut 5 bases from V and 7 bases from J; bases unmatched to any gene: 9. The CDR3 loop spans 14 amino acids. In nominal health when sampled, donors likely had unrecorded immune exposures nonetheless. The source is a man aged 25 to 40 in good health and CMV-seronegative. The chain links TRBV7-2 to TRBJ2-7; 9 nucleotides line up with TRBD1. The sample was PBMCs. This CDR3 reads CASSTPPTGGEQYF. The CDR3 DNA is TGTGCCAGCAGCACGCCACCGACAGGGGGAGAGCAGTACTTC.